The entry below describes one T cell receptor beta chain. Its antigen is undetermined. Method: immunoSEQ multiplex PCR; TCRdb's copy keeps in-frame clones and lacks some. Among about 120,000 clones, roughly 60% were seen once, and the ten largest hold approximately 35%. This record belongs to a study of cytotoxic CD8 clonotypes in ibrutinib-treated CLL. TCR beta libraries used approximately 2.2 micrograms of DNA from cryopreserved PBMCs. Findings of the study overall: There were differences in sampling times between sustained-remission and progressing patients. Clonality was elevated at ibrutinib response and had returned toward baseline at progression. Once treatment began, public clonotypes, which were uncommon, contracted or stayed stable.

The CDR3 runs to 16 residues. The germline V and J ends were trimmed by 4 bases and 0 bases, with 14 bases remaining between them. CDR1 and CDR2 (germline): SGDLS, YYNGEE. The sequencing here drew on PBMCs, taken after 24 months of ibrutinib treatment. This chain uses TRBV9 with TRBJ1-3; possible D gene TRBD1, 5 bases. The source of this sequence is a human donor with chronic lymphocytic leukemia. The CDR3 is CASSPSWGNSGNTIYF. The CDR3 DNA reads TGTGCCAGCAGCCCTAGTTGGGGCAACTCTGGAAACACCATATATTTT.